This TCR beta chain was documented in a study of T-cell memory formation after mild COVID-19 (dated by TCRdb to the early 2020s). Regarding the study in general: TCR sequence clusters from the two donors were largely donor specific. Two young, previously healthy adult volunteers made up the cohort, one male and one female. In a couple of donors, T-cell clones that expanded and contracted after mild COVID-19 were followed by sequencing TCRalpha and TCRbeta repertoires longitudinally.

Results the study describes overall, beyond this receptor: Only a couple of mild cases were covered in the study, and larger cohorts including severe cases with pre-infection samples were considered necessary. Some responding clones were found in pre-infection memory, which suggests that pre-existing cross-reactive memory T cells took part in the SARS-CoV-2 response. From day 15 to 85, contracting clones showed balanced CD4/CD8 phenotypes, whereas a second wave of clones that expanded from day 15 to 37 leaned towards CD4+. The second-wave clones that peaked on day 37 were not confirmed to be SARS-CoV-2 specific. Contracting CD4+ clones were found mainly in CM and EM memory subsets, while CD8+ clones were enriched in EMRA.

V is pared back by 3 bases and J by 10 bases, with 18 bases lying between the germline termini. According to the germline V gene (reference sequence), CDR1 reads MNHNY and CDR2 reads SVGAGI. The CDR3, cysteine through phenylalanine, is 14 amino acids long. Only the CDR3 region is kept as DNA, spanning 42 bases read in frame from base 1. This clonotype occurred many times. This clone's antigen is unknown. Per-base quality was not reported, and no clone a single base away is much larger than it. The instrument given in TCRdb is Illumina NovaSeq 6000. TCRalpha and TCRbeta cDNA libraries were constructed by 5'RACE with constant-segment primers, with sample barcodes and unique molecular identifiers being introduced. RNA was extracted from every sample with Trizol reagent. Libraries were amplified in two PCR steps, with a second sample barcode and Illumina TruSeq adapters added in the second step. The libraries were sequenced on an Illumina NovaSeq using 2 x 150 bp paired-end reads. The study's processing was this. Demultiplexing of reads and collapsing into UMI-guided consensus sequences were performed with migec v1.2.7. Using mixcr v2.1.11, UMI consensuses were aligned to TRA and TRB V and J templates and then assembled into clonotypes. A clonotype was counted as expanded or contracted only when both edgeR and NoisET called the clonotype significant, with the noise models trained on biological replicates. edgeR calls used a false discovery rate-adjusted p below 0.01 and a log2 fold-change threshold of 1. PCA with hierarchical clustering of max-normalized trajectories of the 1000 most abundant clonotypes was used as exploratory dynamics analysis. Separately sequenced CD4+ and CD8+ repertoires were used to assign the CD4 or CD8 phenotype of responding clones. TCRdb trimmed the raw reads at Q25, called clones with MiXCR and kept productive beta chains. When rows share a CDR3 protein, they turn into one entry using the most common DNA and genes. TCRdb assigned the V and J calls; the authors' analysis was not used. This sample holds about 410,000 distinct CDR3 sequences; roughly 18% were observed only once. The ten largest clones represent approximately 21% of the sample.

PBMCs were isolated by Ficoll-Paque density gradient centrifugation. Rearrangement joined TRBV6-6 to TRBJ1-1; the D gene identity is not certain. What was sequenced was PBMCs or a T cell subset sorted from them (not recorded which). This receptor was identified in a man between 18 and 35 years old who had mild COVID-19 (a few samples of this study predate the infection). The sample titles of this study are shuffled in the database, so cell type and time point are left out; the donor was told from shared clones. The DNA reads TGTGCCAGCAGTTATCGTCGGCAGGCGGGTACAGCTTTCTTT. Its product reads: CASSYRRQAGTAFF.